These 19 T cell receptor beta chains share one sample of origin, sequenced in a study of beta chain features in type 1 diabetes. General study points: People with Type 1 diabetes carried modestly yet significantly shorter TCRB CDR3s in all four CD4+ subsets.

The whole isolated RNA underwent reverse transcription, so sequencing captured expressed TCRB transcripts. Clones were sequenced by immunoSEQ multiplex PCR, and TCRdb holds only the in-frame ones, with some missing. Here the sample spans some 350,000 clones, around an eighth being singletons. No cognate antigen is known for these TCRs. Sequenced sample: naive CD4+ T cells from blood. The receptors stem from a woman under 30 with type 1 diabetes.

In its sample, this clone was seen a few times. This chain joins TRBV7-2 and TRBJ2-6, with D uncertain. The CDR3 extends over 17 amino acids. In germline, CDR1 is SGHTA, CDR2 FQGNSA. Trimming stripped 0 bases from V and 6 bases from J, with 15 bases between. CDR3 DNA sequence: TGTGCCAGCAGCTTAGCTATTAGCCCTTCGGTGGCCAACGTCCTGACTTTC. Protein product: CASSLAISPSVANVLTF.

This clone was seen a handful of times. The CDR3 spells CASSLRWQGVNTEAFF. CDR3 nucleotides: TGCGCCAGCAGCTTGCGTTGGCAGGGGGTGAACACTGAAGCTTTCTTT. The chain recombines TRBV5-1 with TRBJ1-1; 7 bases are shared with TRBD1. Trimming took 1 base from V and 0 from J; bases not matched to a gene: 6. Germline V gene sequence: CDR1 SGHRS, CDR2 YFSETQ. There are 16 residues in the CDR3.

The rearrangement uses TRBV9 and TRBJ2-1; D might be TRBD2 (6 bases). V shed 4 bases and J shed 2 bases, with 19 bases lying between them. Germline V gene lookup returns CDR1 SGDLS and CDR2 YYNGEE. The CDR3 spans 17 residues. Written as DNA, the CDR3 is TGTGCCAGCAGCCTAGACCTTCCCGGGACTGCCTACAATGAGCAGTTCTTC. Translating it yields CASSLDLPGTAYNEQFF. Full variable domain (missing parts from reference TRBV9 and TRBJ2-1): DSGVTQTPKHLITATGQRVTLRCSPRSGDLSVYWYQQSLDQGLQFLIQYYNGEERAKGNILERFSAQQFPDLHSELNLSSLELGDSALYFCASSLDLPGTAYNEQFFGPGTRLTVL.

V and J are TRBV5-4 and TRBJ2-5, with TRBD1 identical over 7 bases. The CDR3 runs to 14 residues. The germline V gene encodes CDR1 SGHNT and CDR2 YYREEE (reference sequence). Trimming took 5 bases from V and 5 from J; bases not matched to a gene: 9. The CDR3 bases are TGTGCCAGCAGTTTTGACAGGGTGGTTGAGACCCAGTACTTC. Amino acid sequence: CASSFDRVVETQYF.

This clone was picked up a small number of times. The genes are TRBV25-1 and TRBJ1-2, with TRBD1 matching over 8 bases. The CDR3 is 17 amino acids. With V trimmed by 1 base and J by 5 bases, 12 bases remained unmatched. The germline CDR1 and CDR2 sequences are MGHDK and SYGVNS. The CDR3 bases are TGTGCCAGCAGTGAATCACCGGGACAGGTTCAGGAATATGGCTACACCTTC. As protein: CASSESPGQVQEYGYTF.

The CDR3 nucleotides are TGTGCCATCAGTGAGTCGACTGCCCGCACAGATACGCAGTATTTT. Translated, it gives CAISESTARTDTQYF. The chain links TRBV10-3 to TRBJ2-3; D is uncertain. The CDR3 length is 15 residues. V lost 0 bases to trimming and J lost 1 base, with 8 bases between them. Germline V gives CDR1 ENHRY, CDR2 SYGVKD.

V usage is TRBV5-1 and J usage is TRBJ2-4, with TRBD1 as a possible D gene (7 bases). V was clipped by 3 bases and J by 3 bases, with 16 bases between them. This CDR3 has 16 amino acids. Per germline, CDR1 SGHRS and CDR2 YFSETQ. In nucleotides, the CDR3 is TGCGCCAGCAGCTCGGCGAACAGGGGAGGCAAAAACATTCAGTACTTC. This encodes CASSSANRGGKNIQYF.

This clone came up a few times. The chain carries TRBV30 and TRBJ1-1, with D possibly being TRBD1 (5 bases). The CDR3 consists of 11 residues. Per germline, CDR1 GTSNPN and CDR2 SVGIG (reference sequence). V dropped 2 bases and J dropped 9 bases, with 10 bases sitting between them. The CDR3 DNA is TGTGCCTGGAGTATTGGACATAAAGCTTTCTTT. Amino acids: CAWSIGHKAFF.

This clone was seen only a few times. The chain carries TRBV30 and TRBJ1-1; 8 bases are a match to TRBD1. Germline-derived CDR1 and CDR2 are GTSNPN and SVGIG (reference sequence). After removal of 7 bases from V and 5 bases from J, the junction contained 6 bases not matched to a gene. The CDR3 runs to 12 residues. CDR3 nucleotides: TGTGCCTACACAGGGGGTAGGACTGAAGCTTTCTTT. It is translated as CAYTGGRTEAFF.

The chain links TRBV18 to TRBJ1-3; D ambiguous. V was clipped by 2 bases and J by 0 bases, with 8 bases between them. The CDR3 contains 15 residues. Germline CDR1 and CDR2: KGHSH and LQKENI. The CDR3 nucleotides read TGTGCCAGCTCACCAGGGGAGAGCTCTGGAAACACCATATATTTT. Translated, it gives CASSPGESSGNTIYF.

This sequence joins TRBV27 and TRBJ2-5; 7 bases are shared with TRBD1. The length of the CDR3 is 14 residues. CDR1 MNHEY and CDR2 SMNVEV come from the germline V gene (reference sequence). V shed 1 base and J 2 bases; nucleotides not matched to a gene: 1. The DNA of the CDR3 is TGTGCCAGCAGTTTATGGGGACAGCAAGAGACCCAGTACTTC. It yields the protein CASSLWGQQETQYF.

This clone appeared a few times. The chain recombines TRBV18 with TRBJ1-2; D uncertain. Germline V gene data show CDR1 as KGHSH and CDR2 as LQKENI. CDR3 size: 13 residues. V lost 6 bases to trimming and J lost 4 bases, with 12 bases between them. The CDR3 DNA follows: TGTGCCAGCTCCTCGACAAGCCGCTATGGCTACACCTTC. Amino acids: CASSSTSRYGYTF.

The V gene is TRBV7-2, the J gene TRBJ1-2; TRBD1 aligns across 7 bases. The CDR3 spans 15 residues. In germline, CDR1 is SGHTA, CDR2 FQGNSA. The V and J ends lost 5 bases and 8 bases, in that order; junction bases with no gene match: 14. As DNA, the CDR3 is TGTGCCAGCAGCCCAACCGGGACAGCCCCTACAGGCTACACCTTC. It translates to CASSPTGTAPTGYTF.

This clone was seen more than once but under ten times. This chain's CDR3 is CATSRGGLAGGELFF. CDR3 in DNA: TGTGCCACCAGCAGAGGGGGGCTAGCGGGAGGGGAGCTGTTTTTT. The chain couples TRBV15 to TRBJ2-2; 9 nucleotides line up with TRBD2. The CDR3 has 15 residues. CDR1 is LNHNV, CDR2 YYDKDF, per germline (reference sequence). The J segment lost 8 bases and the V segment lost 1 base, leaving 5 bases of the junction unmatched. Supplemented by reference TRBV15 and TRBJ2-2, the full variable domain reads DAMVIQNPRYQVTQFGKPVTLSCSQTLNHNVMYWYQQKSSQAPKLLFHYYDKDFNNEADTPDNFQSRRPNTSFCFLDIRSPGLGDTAMYLCATSRGGLAGGELFFGEGSRLTVL.

This chain uses TRBV6-5 with TRBJ1-5; TRBD1 agrees at 9 bases. The CDR3 spans 15 residues. Germline assignment: CDR1 MNHEY and CDR2 SVGAGI. The V segment lost 2 bases and the J segment 4 bases; nucleotides outside the gene matches: 3. In DNA form, the CDR3 reads TGTGCCAGCAGTTACCGACAGGGGGTAAATCAGCCCCAGCATTTT. Protein: CASSYRQGVNQPQHF.

This clone was counted between two and nine times. This chain links TRBV18 with TRBJ1-3; D is ambiguous. Per the germline V gene, CDR1 is KGHSH and CDR2 is LQKENI. Trimming removed 3 bases from V and 0 bases from J, with 12 bases in between. The CDR3 has 16 amino acids. CDR3 protein: CASSPLDGSSGNTIYF. The DNA for the CDR3 is TGTGCCAGCTCACCGCTAGACGGAAGCTCTGGAAACACCATATATTTT.

This clone appeared a few times. The chain recombines TRBV7-2 with TRBJ1-1; possibly TRBD1 for D (6 bases). Germline V gene data show CDR1 as SGHTA and CDR2 as FQGNSA. The CDR3 length is 15 residues. Trimming stripped 1 base from V and 1 base from J, with 10 bases between. The DNA for the CDR3 is TGTGCCAGCAGCTTAGAAAGGGGGGGGAACACTGAAGCTTTCTTT. Its translation: CASSLERGGNTEAFF.

This clone was counted only a few times. This chain connects TRBV13 to TRBJ2-7; tentatively, D is TRBD1 (5 bases). V was pared by 2 bases and J by 4 bases, with 12 bases between. The CDR3 extends over 14 amino acids. Germline lookup yields CDR1 PRHDT and CDR2 FYEKMQ (reference sequence). The DNA of the CDR3 is TGTGCCAGCAGCTTACCAGGGAAACGTTACGAGCAGTACTTC. Translated: CASSLPGKRYEQYF.

The V gene is TRBV4-1, the J gene TRBJ1-2; 12 bases match TRBD1. V trimming: 1 base; J trimming: 7 bases; junction bases outside the gene matches: 10. The CDR3 totals 17 residues. CDR1 and CDR2 (germline): MGHRA, YSYEKL. The CDR3 region has the DNA TGCGCCAGCAGCCAAGGGTTGGTCGGGACAGGGGGCCGTGGCTACACCTTC. Protein: CASSQGLVGTGGRGYTF.